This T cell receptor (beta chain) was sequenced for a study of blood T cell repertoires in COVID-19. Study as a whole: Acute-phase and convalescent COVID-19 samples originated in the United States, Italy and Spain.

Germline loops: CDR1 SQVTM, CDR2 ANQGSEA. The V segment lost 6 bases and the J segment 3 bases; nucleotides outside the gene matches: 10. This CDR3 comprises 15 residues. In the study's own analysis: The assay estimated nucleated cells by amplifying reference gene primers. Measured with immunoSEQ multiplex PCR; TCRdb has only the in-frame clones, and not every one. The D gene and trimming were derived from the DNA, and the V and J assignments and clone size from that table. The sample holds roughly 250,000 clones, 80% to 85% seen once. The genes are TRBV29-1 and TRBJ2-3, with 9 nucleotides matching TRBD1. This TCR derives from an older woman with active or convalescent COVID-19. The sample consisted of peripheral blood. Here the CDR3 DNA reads TGCAGCGTGGGACTACAGGGGGCACCGACAGATACGCAGTATTTT. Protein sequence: CSVGLQGAPTDTQYF.